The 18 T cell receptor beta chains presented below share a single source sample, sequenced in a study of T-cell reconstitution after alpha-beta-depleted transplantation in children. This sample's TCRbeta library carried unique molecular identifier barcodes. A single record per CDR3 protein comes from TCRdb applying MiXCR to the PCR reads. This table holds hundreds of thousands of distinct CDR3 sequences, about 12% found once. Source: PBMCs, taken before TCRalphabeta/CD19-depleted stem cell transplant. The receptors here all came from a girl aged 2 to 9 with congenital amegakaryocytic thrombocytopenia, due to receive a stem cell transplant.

The CDR3 sequence is CASTHATGNTIYF. CDR3 DNA sequence: TGTGCCAGCACACACGCAACCGGAAACACCATATATTTT. This chain uses TRBV10-3 with TRBJ1-3; D uncertain. CDR1 is ENHRY and CDR2 is SYGVKD in the germline V gene. The CDR3 is made up of 13 amino acids. Trimming stripped 10 bases from V and 4 bases from J, with 14 bases between.

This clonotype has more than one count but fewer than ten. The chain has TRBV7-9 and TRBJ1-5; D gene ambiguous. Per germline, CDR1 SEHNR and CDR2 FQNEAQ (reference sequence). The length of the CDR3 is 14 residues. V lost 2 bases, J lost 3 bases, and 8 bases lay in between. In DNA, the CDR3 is TGTGCCAGCAGCTTAAACAGAAACAATCAGCCCCAGCATTTT. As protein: CASSLNRNNQPQHF.

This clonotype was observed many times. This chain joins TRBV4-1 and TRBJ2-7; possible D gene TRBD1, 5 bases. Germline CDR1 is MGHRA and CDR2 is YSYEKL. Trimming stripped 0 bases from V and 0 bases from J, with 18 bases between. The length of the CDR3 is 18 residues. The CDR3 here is CASSQEVIGDSSSYEQYF. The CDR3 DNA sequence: TGCGCCAGCAGCCAAGAAGTAATAGGGGATAGCAGCTCCTACGAGCAGTACTTC.

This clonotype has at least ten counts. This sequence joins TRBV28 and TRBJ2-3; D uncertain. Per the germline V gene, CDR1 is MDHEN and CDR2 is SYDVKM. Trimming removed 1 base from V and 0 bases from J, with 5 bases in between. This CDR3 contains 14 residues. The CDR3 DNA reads TGTGCCAGCAGTTTATCGGTTAGCACAGATACGCAGTATTTT. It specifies CASSLSVSTDTQYF.

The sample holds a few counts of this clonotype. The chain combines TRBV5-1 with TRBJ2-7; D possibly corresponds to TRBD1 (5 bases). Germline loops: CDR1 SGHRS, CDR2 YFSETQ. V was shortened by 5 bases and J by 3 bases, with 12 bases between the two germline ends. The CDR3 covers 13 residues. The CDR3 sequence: CASSMGPDYEQYF. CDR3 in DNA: TGCGCCAGCAGTATGGGGCCGGACTACGAGCAGTACTTC. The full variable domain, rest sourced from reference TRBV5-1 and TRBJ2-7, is KAGVTQTPRYLIKTRGQQVTLSCSPISGHRSVSWYQQTPGQGLQFLFEYFSETQRNKGNFPGRFSGRQFSNSRSEMNVSTLELGDSALYLCASSMGPDYEQYFGPGTRLTVT.

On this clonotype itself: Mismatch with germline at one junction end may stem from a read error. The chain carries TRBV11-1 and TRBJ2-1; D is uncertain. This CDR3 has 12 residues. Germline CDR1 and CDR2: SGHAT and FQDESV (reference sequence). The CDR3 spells CASSSPVTEQLF. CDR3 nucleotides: TGTGCCAGCAGCTCACCTGTCACTGAGCAGTTGTTC.

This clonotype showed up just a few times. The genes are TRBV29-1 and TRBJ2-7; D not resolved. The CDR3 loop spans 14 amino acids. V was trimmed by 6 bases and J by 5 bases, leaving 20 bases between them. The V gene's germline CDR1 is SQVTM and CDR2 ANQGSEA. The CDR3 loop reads CSVDLPRVTHEQYF. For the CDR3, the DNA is TGCAGCGTGGACCTACCTAGGGTCACCCACGAGCAGTACTTC.

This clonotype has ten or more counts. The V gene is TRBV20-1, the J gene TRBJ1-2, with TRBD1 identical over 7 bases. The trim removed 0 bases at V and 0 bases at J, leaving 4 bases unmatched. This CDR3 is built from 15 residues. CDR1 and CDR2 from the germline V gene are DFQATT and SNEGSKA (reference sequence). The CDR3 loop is CSARDSRGSNYGYTF. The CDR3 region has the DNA TGCAGTGCTAGAGATAGCAGGGGGTCTAACTATGGCTACACCTTC.

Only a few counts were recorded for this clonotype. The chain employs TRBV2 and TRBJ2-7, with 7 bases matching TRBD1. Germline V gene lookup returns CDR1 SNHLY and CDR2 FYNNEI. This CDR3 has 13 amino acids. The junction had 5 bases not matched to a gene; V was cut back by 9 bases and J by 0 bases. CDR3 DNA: TGTGCCAGACGAGGGACAGACTCCTACGAGCAGTACTTC. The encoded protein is CARRGTDSYEQYF.

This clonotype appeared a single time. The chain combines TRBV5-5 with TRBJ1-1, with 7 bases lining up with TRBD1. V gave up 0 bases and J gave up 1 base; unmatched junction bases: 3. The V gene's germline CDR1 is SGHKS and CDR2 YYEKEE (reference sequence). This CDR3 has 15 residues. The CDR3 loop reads CASSLEGTENTEAFF. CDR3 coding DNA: TGTGCCAGCAGCTTGGAAGGGACAGAGAACACTGAAGCTTTCTTT. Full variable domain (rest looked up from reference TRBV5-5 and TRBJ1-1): DAGVTQSPTHLIKTRGQQVTLRCSPISGHKSVSWYQQVLGQGPQFIFQYYEKEERGRGNFPDRFSARQFPNYSSELNVNALLLGDSALYLCASSLEGTENTEAFFGQGTRLTVV.

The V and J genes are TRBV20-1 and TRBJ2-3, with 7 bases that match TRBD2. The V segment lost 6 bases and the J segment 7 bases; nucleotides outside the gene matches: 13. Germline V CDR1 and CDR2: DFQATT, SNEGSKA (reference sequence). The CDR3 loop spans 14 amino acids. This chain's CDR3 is CSALSGSSKNTQYF. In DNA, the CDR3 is TGCAGTGCCCTTAGCGGGTCATCTAAAAATACGCAGTATTTT.

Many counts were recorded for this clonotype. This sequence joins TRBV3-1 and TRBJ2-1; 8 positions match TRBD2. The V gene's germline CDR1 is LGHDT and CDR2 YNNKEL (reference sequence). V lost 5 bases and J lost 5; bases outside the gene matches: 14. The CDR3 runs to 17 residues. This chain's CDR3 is CASSSRLASRVHNEQFF. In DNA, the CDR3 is TGTGCCAGCAGCTCCAGACTAGCGTCAAGGGTCCACAATGAGCAGTTCTTC.

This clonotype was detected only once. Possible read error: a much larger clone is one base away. The CDR3 spells CSASRTSNQPQHF. As DNA, the CDR3 is TGCAGTGCTTCCCGGACGAGCAATCAGCCCCAGCATTTT. This chain joins TRBV20-1 and TRBJ1-5; D is unclear. Trimming pared 5 bases from V and 1 base from J, leaving 9 bases between. The CDR3 covers 13 residues. The germline CDR1 and CDR2 sequences are DFQATT and SNEGSKA (reference sequence).

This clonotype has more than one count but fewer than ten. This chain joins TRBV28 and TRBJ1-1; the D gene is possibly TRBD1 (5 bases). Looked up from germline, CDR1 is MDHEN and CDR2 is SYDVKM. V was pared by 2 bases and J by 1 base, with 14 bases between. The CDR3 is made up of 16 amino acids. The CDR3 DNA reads TGTGCCAGCAGTTTAAAAAGTCGCGGGGCGAACACTGAAGCTTTCTTT. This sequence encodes CASSLKSRGANTEAFF.

As DNA, the CDR3 is TGTGCCAGCAGCCAACGCCCATACGACCCGAACTACGAGCAGTACTTC. This codes for CASSQRPYDPNYEQYF. J is TRBJ2-7 and V is TRBV7-6; D remains unclear. Germline V gene lookup returns CDR1 SGHVS and CDR2 FNYEAQ. CDR3 length: 16 amino acids. The germline V and J ends were trimmed by 5 bases and 3 bases, with 20 bases remaining between them.

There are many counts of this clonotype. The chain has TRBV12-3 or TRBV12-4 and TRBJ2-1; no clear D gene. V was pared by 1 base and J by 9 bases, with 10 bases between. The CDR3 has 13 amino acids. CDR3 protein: CASSLESASEQFF. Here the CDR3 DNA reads TGTGCCAGCAGTTTAGAATCGGCGAGTGAGCAGTTCTTC.

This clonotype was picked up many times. In DNA form, the CDR3 reads TGTGCCAGCAACAACCTTTGGGGAGGCGGCTACACCTTC. Protein sequence: CASNNLWGGGYTF. The rearrangement uses TRBV12-3 or TRBV12-4 and TRBJ1-2; D gene uncertain. V lost 7 bases to trimming and J lost 8 bases, with 17 bases between them. The CDR3 contains 13 residues.

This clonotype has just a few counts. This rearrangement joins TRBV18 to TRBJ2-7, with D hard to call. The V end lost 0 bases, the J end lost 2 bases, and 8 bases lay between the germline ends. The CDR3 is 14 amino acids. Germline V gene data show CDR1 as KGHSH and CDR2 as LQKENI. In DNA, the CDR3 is TGTGCCAGCTCACCACCGACTGTTCCCTACGAGCAGTACTTC. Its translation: CASSPPTVPYEQYF.